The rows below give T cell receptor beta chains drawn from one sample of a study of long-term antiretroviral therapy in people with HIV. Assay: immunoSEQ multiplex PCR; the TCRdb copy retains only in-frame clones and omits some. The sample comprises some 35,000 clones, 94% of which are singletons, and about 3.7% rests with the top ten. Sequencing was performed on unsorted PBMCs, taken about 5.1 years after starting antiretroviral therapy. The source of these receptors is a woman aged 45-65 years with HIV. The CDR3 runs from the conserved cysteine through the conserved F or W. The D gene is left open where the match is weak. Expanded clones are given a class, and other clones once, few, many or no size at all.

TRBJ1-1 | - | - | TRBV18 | CASSPLEGMNTEAFF | TGTGCCAGCTCACCACTTGAGGGAATGAACACTGAAGCTTTCTTT
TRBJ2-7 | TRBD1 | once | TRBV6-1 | CASGGQTYEQYF | TGTGCCAGCGGGGGACAGACCTACGAGCAGTACTTC
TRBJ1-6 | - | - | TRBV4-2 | CASSQGEGTGNSPLHF | TGTGCCAGCAGCCAAGGCGAGGGAACGGGGAATTCACCCCTCCACTTT
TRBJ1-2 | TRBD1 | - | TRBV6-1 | CASRASGTAFYGYTF | TGTGCCAGCAGGGCCTCCGGGACAGCTTTCTATGGCTACACCTTC
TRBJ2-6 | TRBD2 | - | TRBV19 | CASSIDQGGAGSGANVLTF | TGTGCCAGTAGTATAGATCAGGGAGGGGCTGGCTCTGGGGCCAACGTCCTGACTTTC
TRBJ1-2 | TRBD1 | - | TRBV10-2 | CASSEGGQTFGYTF | TGCGCCAGCAGTGAGGGGGGACAGACCTTCGGCTACACCTTC
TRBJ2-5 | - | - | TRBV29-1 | CSVEGSQDGETQYF | TGCAGCGTTGAAGGATCCCAGGACGGGGAGACCCAGTACTTC
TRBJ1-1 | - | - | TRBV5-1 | CASSRDGMNTEAFF | TGCGCCAGCAGCAGGGACGGGATGAACACTGAAGCTTTCTTT
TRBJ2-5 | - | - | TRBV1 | CTSSQDRTPLADQETQYF | TGCACCAGCAGCCAAGATCGGACCCCATTAGCGGACCAAGAGACCCAGTACTTC
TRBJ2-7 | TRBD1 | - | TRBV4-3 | CASSQGLGGDRGYEQYF | TGCGCCAGCAGCCAAGGCCTGGGAGGGGACAGGGGCTACGAGCAGTACTTC
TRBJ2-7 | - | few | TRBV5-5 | CASSLKSGERREQYF | TGTGCCAGCAGCTTGAAGTCTGGGGAGCGGCGCGAGCAGTACTTC
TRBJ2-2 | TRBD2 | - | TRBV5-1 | CASSLRLAGGHNLRTGELFF | TGCGCCAGCAGCTTACGGCTAGCGGGGGGCCACAACCTCAGGACCGGGGAGCTGTTTTTT
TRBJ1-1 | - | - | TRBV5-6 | CASSFTARSRALSTEAFF | TGTGCCAGCAGCTTCACGGCTAGGTCGAGGGCCTTGAGCACTGAAGCTTTCTTT
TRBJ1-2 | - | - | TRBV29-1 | CSTGTGSGGYGYTF | TGCAGCACAGGGACCGGGAGTGGAGGCTATGGCTACACCTTC
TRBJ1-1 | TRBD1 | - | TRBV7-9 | CASSLTAGGGTEAFF | TGTGCCAGCAGCTTAACGGCAGGGGGGGGCACTGAAGCTTTCTTT
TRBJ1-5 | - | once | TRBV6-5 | CASRQGMRNQPQHF | TGTGCCAGCAGGCAGGGTATGCGCAATCAGCCCCAGCATTTT
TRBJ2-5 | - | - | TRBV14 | CASSRSGETQYF | TGTGCCAGCAGCCGATCAGGAGAGACCCAGTACTTC
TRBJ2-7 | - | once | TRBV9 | CASSETGGESYEQYF | TGTGCCAGCAGTGAGACAGGAGGAGAGTCCTACGAGCAGTACTTC
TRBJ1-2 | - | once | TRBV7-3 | CASSLNGGPDGYGYTF | TGTGCCAGCAGCTTAAATGGTGGCCCCGACGGGTATGGCTACACCTTC
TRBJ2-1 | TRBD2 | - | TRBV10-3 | CAITALGLAGPSSYNEQFF | TGTGCCATCACAGCGTTGGGACTAGCGGGGCCCAGCTCCTACAATGAGCAGTTCTTC
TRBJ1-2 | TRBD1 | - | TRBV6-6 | CASSYSGQYYGYTF | TGTGCCAGCAGTTACTCGGGACAGTACTATGGCTACACCTTC
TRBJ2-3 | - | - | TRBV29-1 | CSVEHPGTDTQYF | TGCAGCGTTGAGCATCCGGGCACAGATACGCAGTATTTT
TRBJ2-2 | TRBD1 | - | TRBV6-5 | CASSRLQGDTGELFF | TGTGCCAGCAGCCGATTACAGGGGGACACCGGGGAGCTGTTTTTT
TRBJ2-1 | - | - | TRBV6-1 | CASLTRNEQFF | TGTGCCAGCTTGACTAGAAATGAGCAGTTCTTC
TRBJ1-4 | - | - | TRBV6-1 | CASSDGSATNEKLFF | TGTGCCAGCAGTGACGGGAGTGCAACTAATGAAAAACTGTTTTTT
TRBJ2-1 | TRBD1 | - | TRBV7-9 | CASSLDRVNEQFF | TGTGCCAGCAGCTTGGACAGGGTCAATGAGCAGTTCTTC
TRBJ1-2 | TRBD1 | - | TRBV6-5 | CASSLGQRYGYTF | TGTGCCAGCAGCCTGGGACAGAGATATGGCTACACCTTC
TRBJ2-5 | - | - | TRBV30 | CAWSLGGVPAETQYF | TGTGCCTGGAGTTTGGGTGGGGTCCCTGCGGAGACCCAGTACTTC
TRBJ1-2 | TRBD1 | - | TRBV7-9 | CASSFEQGSYGYTF | TGTGCCAGCAGCTTCGAACAGGGGAGCTATGGCTACACCTTC
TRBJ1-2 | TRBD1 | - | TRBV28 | CASSSAGGPGYGYTF | TGTGCCAGCAGTTCCGCAGGGGGCCCTGGGTATGGCTACACCTTC
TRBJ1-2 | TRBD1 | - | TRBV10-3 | CAISAGQGSTYGYTF | TGTGCCATCAGTGCCGGACAGGGTTCTACCTATGGCTACACCTTC
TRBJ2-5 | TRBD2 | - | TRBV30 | CAWTSGGEYQETQYF | TGTGCCTGGACTAGCGGGGGCGAGTACCAAGAGACCCAGTACTTC
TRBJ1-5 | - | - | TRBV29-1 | CSVSVGKNQPQHF | TGCAGCGTAAGCGTGGGTAAAAATCAGCCCCAGCATTTT
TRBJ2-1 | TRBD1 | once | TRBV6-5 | CASSYGYGTGKNEQFF | TGTGCCAGCAGTTACGGTTACGGGACAGGGAAGAATGAGCAGTTCTTC
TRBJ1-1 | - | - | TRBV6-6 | CASSYGDMNTEAFF | TGTGCCAGCAGTTACGGAGACATGAACACTGAAGCTTTCTTT
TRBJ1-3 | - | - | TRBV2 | CASSEIRQQVGNTIYF | TGTGCCAGCAGTGAAATAAGGCAACAGGTTGGAAACACCATATATTTT
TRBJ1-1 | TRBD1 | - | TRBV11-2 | CASSQATGGRTEAFF | TGTGCCAGCAGCCAAGCTACAGGGGGCCGAACTGAAGCTTTCTTT
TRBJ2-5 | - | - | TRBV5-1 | CASSLRDIPQETQYF | TGCGCCAGCAGCTTGCGGGACATTCCCCAGGAGACCCAGTACTTC
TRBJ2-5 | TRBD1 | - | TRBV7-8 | CASRSVGQGEETQYF | TGTGCCAGCAGGTCGGTGGGACAGGGGGAAGAGACCCAGTACTTC
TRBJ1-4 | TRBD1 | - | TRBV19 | CASSSTGGWGEKLFF | TGTGCCAGTAGTTCAACAGGGGGCTGGGGTGAAAAACTGTTTTTT
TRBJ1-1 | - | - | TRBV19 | CASCGGLVDTEAFF | TGTGCCAGTTGCGGGGGGCTTGTCGACACTGAAGCTTTCTTT